These T cell receptor beta chains were read from a single sample in a study of regulatory T cells in long-lasting Graves disease. TCRdb re-called the multiplex PCR reads through MiXCR, storing one row per CDR3 protein. The data show roughly 320,000 distinct CDR3 sequences, with 16% seen just once and around 27% held by the top ten. These sequences were also reported in another study, on T cells in Graves' hyperthyroidism and ophthalmopathy.

The sample in question was peripheral blood mononuclear cells (PBMCs), obtained at new diagnosis, from a patient treated with antithyroid drugs. The receptors come from a middle-aged man with Graves disease. Each CDR3 is given with its conserved first and last residue. The D gene is left open where the match is weak. The size field is filled for only some rows; it gives once, few, many or a size class.

CDR3nt: TGTGCCAGCAGTCAGAATCGGGATCAGCCCCAGCATTTT
CDR3aa: CASSQNRDQPQHF
j_gene: TRBJ1-5
d_gene: .
v_gene: TRBV12-3/TRBV12-4
abundance: many

CDR3nt: TGCGCCAGCAGCTTGGTGGCGCCGGGGGAGGAGACCCAGTACTTC
CDR3aa: CASSLVAPGEETQYF
j_gene: TRBJ2-5
d_gene: .
v_gene: TRBV5-1
abundance: .

CDR3nt: TGTGCCACCAGTGACACGACAGGGCCCTCAAATCAGCCCCAGCATTTT
CDR3aa: CATSDTTGPSNQPQHF
j_gene: TRBJ1-5
d_gene: TRBD1
v_gene: TRBV24-1
abundance: .

CDR3nt: TGTGCCAGCAGCGTAGGGGGTAGCGGTCAAGAGACCCAGTACTTC
CDR3aa: CASSVGGSGQETQYF
j_gene: TRBJ2-5
d_gene: .
v_gene: TRBV9
abundance: many

CDR3nt: TGTGCCAGCACCCGGGACGGCGGATATTCACCCCTCCACTTT
CDR3aa: CASTRDGGYSPLHF
j_gene: TRBJ1-6
d_gene: .
v_gene: TRBV12-3/TRBV12-4
abundance: .

CDR3nt: TGTGCCAGCAGTTTAGCCCAGGGGGGATACGGCTACGAGCAGTACTTC
CDR3aa: CASSLAQGGYGYEQYF
j_gene: TRBJ2-7
d_gene: .
v_gene: TRBV12-3/TRBV12-4
abundance: many

CDR3nt: TGTGCCAGCTCACCTGGCCTAGAGTTCGGGGAGCTGTTTTTT
CDR3aa: CASSPGLEFGELFF
j_gene: TRBJ2-2
d_gene: .
v_gene: TRBV18
abundance: many

CDR3nt: TGCGCCAGCACGCTGGCAGGTCCTAACTATGGCTACACCTTC
CDR3aa: CASTLAGPNYGYTF
j_gene: TRBJ1-2
d_gene: .
v_gene: TRBV5-1
abundance: many

CDR3nt: TGTGCCTCTCATAGAGGGGATTCCTACGAGCAGTACTTC
CDR3aa: CASHRGDSYEQYF
j_gene: TRBJ2-7
d_gene: .
v_gene: TRBV6-1
abundance: few

CDR3nt: TGTGCCAGCATTCTTGGACAGGGAGCGGAGAACACCGGGGAGCTGTTTTTT
CDR3aa: CASILGQGAENTGELFF
j_gene: TRBJ2-2
d_gene: TRBD1
v_gene: TRBV13
abundance: .

CDR3nt: TGTGCCAGCAGCCCCGGGACAGCATCACTCTACACTGAAGCTTTCTTT
CDR3aa: CASSPGTASLYTEAFF
j_gene: TRBJ1-1
d_gene: TRBD1
v_gene: TRBV5-4
abundance: few

CDR3nt: TGTGCCAGCATGGGGGGGGCGACAGATACGCAGTATTTT
CDR3aa: CASMGGATDTQYF
j_gene: TRBJ2-3
d_gene: .
v_gene: TRBV28
abundance: many

CDR3nt: TGCGCCAGCAGACCTAGGACAGGGGGCTATGAAAAACTGTTTTTT
CDR3aa: CASRPRTGGYEKLFF
j_gene: TRBJ1-4
d_gene: TRBD1
v_gene: TRBV4-3
abundance: many

CDR3nt: TGTGCCAGCAGCAAGCGGACAGGGACCGGGGAGCTGTTTTTT
CDR3aa: CASSKRTGTGELFF
j_gene: TRBJ2-2
d_gene: TRBD1
v_gene: TRBV7-3
abundance: .

CDR3nt: TGTGCCTGGAGTAAACAGGGCGCGGGGGAGCAGTACTTC
CDR3aa: CAWSKQGAGEQYF
j_gene: TRBJ2-7
d_gene: .
v_gene: TRBV30
abundance: few

CDR3nt: TGTGCCAGCAGTTTGGGGTGGGGGTCGTACACAGATACGCAGTATTTT
CDR3aa: CASSLGWGSYTDTQYF
j_gene: TRBJ2-3
d_gene: .
v_gene: TRBV12-3/TRBV12-4
abundance: many

CDR3nt: TGCAGTGCTTTCCGGACAGGGCTGAACGAGCAGTACTTC
CDR3aa: CSAFRTGLNEQYF
j_gene: TRBJ2-7
d_gene: TRBD1
v_gene: TRBV20-1
abundance: .

CDR3nt: TGTGCCATCAGGGGGACAGGGACCTACGAGCAGTACTTC
CDR3aa: CAIRGTGTYEQYF
j_gene: TRBJ2-7
d_gene: TRBD1
v_gene: TRBV10-3
abundance: many

CDR3nt: TGTGCCAGCCAGGGGGCCGCGAACACCGGGGAGCTGTTTTTT
CDR3aa: CASQGAANTGELFF
j_gene: TRBJ2-2
d_gene: TRBD1
v_gene: TRBV7-2
abundance: many

CDR3nt: TGCGCCAGCAGCTCACAGCCTCAAGAGACCCAGTACTTC
CDR3aa: CASSSQPQETQYF
j_gene: TRBJ2-5
d_gene: .
v_gene: TRBV5-1
abundance: many

CDR3nt: TGTGCCAGCAGTTACTCGCTGGCGGGGGTACGGGAGACCCAGTACTTC
CDR3aa: CASSYSLAGVRETQYF
j_gene: TRBJ2-5
d_gene: TRBD2
v_gene: TRBV6-2/TRBV6-3
abundance: few

CDR3nt: TGCGCCAGCAGCCAACGCGTTAGCTCCTATAATTCACCCCTCCACTTT
CDR3aa: CASSQRVSSYNSPLHF
j_gene: TRBJ1-6
d_gene: .
v_gene: TRBV4-1
abundance: few

CDR3nt: TGTGCCAGCAGTTTTATAAGGAGGCAGGGGCGGGAGACCCAGTACTTC
CDR3aa: CASSFIRRQGRETQYF
j_gene: TRBJ2-5
d_gene: .
v_gene: TRBV28
abundance: many

CDR3nt: TGCGCCAGCAGTATAGACAGGGAGGTTGAAAAACTGTTTTTT
CDR3aa: CASSIDREVEKLFF
j_gene: TRBJ1-4
d_gene: TRBD1
v_gene: TRBV5-1
abundance: many

CDR3nt: TGTGCCAGCTCACCGACCGCGGGTGCCGGGGAGCTGTTTTTT
CDR3aa: CASSPTAGAGELFF
j_gene: TRBJ2-2
d_gene: .
v_gene: TRBV18
abundance: .

CDR3nt: TGTGCCAGCAGCCCCCATACTAGCGGGGGCACAGATACGCAGTATTTT
CDR3aa: CASSPHTSGGTDTQYF
j_gene: TRBJ2-3
d_gene: TRBD2
v_gene: TRBV5-4
abundance: .

CDR3nt: TGCAGTGCCAGACGAGGGGCGGGTTTTTTCGGTGAAAAACTGTTTTTT
CDR3aa: CSARRGAGFFGEKLFF
j_gene: TRBJ1-4
d_gene: .
v_gene: TRBV20-1
abundance: .

CDR3nt: TGTGCCAGCAGTCCCCGGCTAGCCGGAGAGACCCAGTACTTC
CDR3aa: CASSPRLAGETQYF
j_gene: TRBJ2-5
d_gene: .
v_gene: TRBV12-3/TRBV12-4
abundance: many

CDR3nt: TGTGCCACCAGCCCCACAGGGGCCCCCGGGGAGCTGTTTTTT
CDR3aa: CATSPTGAPGELFF
j_gene: TRBJ2-2
d_gene: TRBD1
v_gene: TRBV15
abundance: few

CDR3nt: TGTGCCAGCAGTGCCAGCTCTGATACGCAGTATTTT
CDR3aa: CASSASSDTQYF
j_gene: TRBJ2-3
d_gene: .
v_gene: TRBV2
abundance: many

CDR3nt: TGTGCCAGCAGTGGCGAGGGACAGAGAAATTCCTACGAGCAGTACTTC
CDR3aa: CASSGEGQRNSYEQYF
j_gene: TRBJ2-7
d_gene: TRBD1
v_gene: TRBV6-4
abundance: .

CDR3nt: TGTGCCAGCAGCCCCCCTGTTCAGACCCAGTACTTC
CDR3aa: CASSPPVQTQYF
j_gene: TRBJ2-5
d_gene: .
v_gene: TRBV7-2
abundance: few

CDR3nt: TGTGCCTGGGCCCGGGACGGTGGCTCCGAGCCCCAGCATTTT
CDR3aa: CAWARDGGSEPQHF
j_gene: TRBJ1-5
d_gene: .
v_gene: TRBV30
abundance: many

CDR3nt: TGTGCCAGCAGTGCCACCAGGGGGACTGGGGCCAACGTCCTGACTTTC
CDR3aa: CASSATRGTGANVLTF
j_gene: TRBJ2-6
d_gene: TRBD1
v_gene: TRBV6-1
abundance: once

CDR3nt: TGTGCCTGGATGAGCTATGAGCAGTTCTTC
CDR3aa: CAWMSYEQFF
j_gene: TRBJ2-1
d_gene: .
v_gene: TRBV30
abundance: many

CDR3nt: TGTGCCAGCTCTCCCCCCAACACAGATACGCAGTATTTT
CDR3aa: CASSPPNTDTQYF
j_gene: TRBJ2-3
d_gene: .
v_gene: TRBV18
abundance: many

CDR3nt: TGCGCCAGCAGCCAGGGTGCACCAGGGGCAGATCAGCCCCAGCATTTT
CDR3aa: CASSQGAPGADQPQHF
j_gene: TRBJ1-5
d_gene: .
v_gene: TRBV4-3
abundance: few

CDR3nt: TGTGCCAGCAAGAGACTAGCGGGGGGGAGCACAGATACGCAGTATTTT
CDR3aa: CASKRLAGGSTDTQYF
j_gene: TRBJ2-3
d_gene: TRBD2
v_gene: TRBV2
abundance: many

CDR3nt: TGTGCCAGCAGTTTAGTCTATCCGAACACCGGGGAGCTGTTTTTT
CDR3aa: CASSLVYPNTGELFF
j_gene: TRBJ2-2
d_gene: .
v_gene: TRBV12-3/TRBV12-4
abundance: many

CDR3nt: TGTGCCACCAGTGAAGGGATGTACCAAGAGACCCAGTACTTC
CDR3aa: CATSEGMYQETQYF
j_gene: TRBJ2-5
d_gene: .
v_gene: TRBV24-1
abundance: many

CDR3nt: TGTGCCAGCAGTTTATCGCGGACAGGGGGCTTTGGCTACACCTTC
CDR3aa: CASSLSRTGGFGYTF
j_gene: TRBJ1-2
d_gene: TRBD1
v_gene: TRBV27
abundance: .

CDR3nt: TGTGCCAGCAGACACCCAGGGGGGAGACAGGGAGGTTATGGCTACACCTTC
CDR3aa: CASRHPGGRQGGYGYTF
j_gene: TRBJ1-2
d_gene: TRBD1
v_gene: TRBV28
abundance: .

CDR3nt: TGCAGTGCCGAGGGGCTAGCGGGAGTCACAGATACGCAGTATTTT
CDR3aa: CSAEGLAGVTDTQYF
j_gene: TRBJ2-3
d_gene: TRBD2
v_gene: TRBV20-1
abundance: few

CDR3nt: TGTGCCATCAGCGCATCCGGGACAGCCACCGGGGAGCTGTTTTTT
CDR3aa: CAISASGTATGELFF
j_gene: TRBJ2-2
d_gene: TRBD1
v_gene: TRBV10-3
abundance: .

CDR3nt: TGTGCCAGCAGTTTGAGGACAGCCACAGATACGCAGTATTTT
CDR3aa: CASSLRTATDTQYF
j_gene: TRBJ2-3
d_gene: .
v_gene: TRBV6-2/TRBV6-3
abundance: many

CDR3nt: TGTGCCAGCAGCTACACCTCCACTGAAGCTTTCTTT
CDR3aa: CASSYTSTEAFF
j_gene: TRBJ1-1
d_gene: .
v_gene: TRBV3-1
abundance: many

CDR3nt: TGCGCCAGCAGCCGGGAGTGGGTAGCGGGGGGGCAGTACTTC
CDR3aa: CASSREWVAGGQYF
j_gene: TRBJ2-7
d_gene: TRBD2
v_gene: TRBV4-1
abundance: few

CDR3nt: TGTGCCAGCAGTGAGATAAACTCCTGGGCAGGAGAAAAACTGTTTTTT
CDR3aa: CASSEINSWAGEKLFF
j_gene: TRBJ1-4
d_gene: .
v_gene: TRBV6-1
abundance: few

CDR3nt: TGTGCCAGCAGTGAAAGAAGGGGGAATCAGCCCCAGCATTTT
CDR3aa: CASSERRGNQPQHF
j_gene: TRBJ1-5
d_gene: .
v_gene: TRBV6-1
abundance: .

CDR3nt: TGTGCCAGCAGCTTTCAGGGTACCTACGAGCAGTACTTC
CDR3aa: CASSFQGTYEQYF
j_gene: TRBJ2-7
d_gene: .
v_gene: TRBV7-2
abundance: many

CDR3nt: TGTGCCACCAGTGACCCTCGACAGAAAGGCACAGATACGCAGTATTTT
CDR3aa: CATSDPRQKGTDTQYF
j_gene: TRBJ2-3
d_gene: .
v_gene: TRBV24-1
abundance: few

CDR3nt: TGCAGTGCTACCCTGGGACTAGCGGGGGGTCAAGAGACCCAGTACTTC
CDR3aa: CSATLGLAGGQETQYF
j_gene: TRBJ2-5
d_gene: TRBD2
v_gene: TRBV20-1
abundance: many